The 21 T cell receptor beta chains in this list originate from one sample, sequenced in a study of T cell responses to AZD1222 COVID-19 vaccine. Clones were read by immunoSEQ multiplex PCR, and TCRdb kept only the in-frame ones, dropping some. The sample records some 170,000 clones, roughly nine tenths being singletons. Sequencing was performed on peripheral blood, taken on day 0 of MenACWY control vaccination. The receptors originated from an adult in good health.

The rearrangement links TRBV29-1 to TRBJ2-4, with TRBD1 as a possible D gene (5 bases). Germline CDR1 reads SQVTM; CDR2 reads ANQGSEA. The V and J ends lost 4 bases and 6 bases respectively, with 7 bases between them. The CDR3 is 11 residues long. DNA for the CDR3: TGCAGCGTTGCCAGGGTAAACATTCAGTACTTC. Its translation is CSVARVNIQYF.

This clone was seen just once. CDR3 sequence (DNA): TGTGCCACCATCCGGGCCGCCTCTGGAAACACCATATATTTT. This encodes CATIRAASGNTIYF. The chain joins TRBV28 to TRBJ1-3; D call uncertain. The V end was cut by 10 bases, the J end by 0 bases, with 13 bases between. In germline, CDR1 is MDHEN, CDR2 SYDVKM. The CDR3 sequence is 14 residues long.

V gene TRBV6-1 combines with J gene TRBJ2-2, with TRBD2 matching 7 bases. Germline V gives CDR1 MNHNS, CDR2 SASEGT. This CDR3 comprises 16 residues. With 1 base clipped from V and 6 bases from J, the junction kept 8 bases outside the gene matches. CDR3 region: CASSEVPTSLSGELFF. CDR3 in DNA: TGTGCCAGCAGTGAAGTCCCGACTAGCCTTTCCGGGGAGCTGTTTTTT.

J is TRBJ1-4 and V is TRBV6-5; D gene uncertain. V was cut by 6 bases and J by 2 bases, with 13 bases left in between. The CDR3 is made up of 15 amino acids. Germline values: CDR1 MNHEY, CDR2 SVGAGI. CDR3 amino acids: CASSAIRRTNEKLFF. The CDR3 nucleotides read TGTGCCAGCAGCGCGATTAGGCGTACTAATGAAAAACTGTTTTTT.

The chain recombines TRBV19 with TRBJ2-1, with TRBD2 matching 12 bases. CDR1 and CDR2 (germline): LNHDA, SQIVND (reference sequence). The trim removed 5 bases at V and 0 bases at J, leaving 2 bases unmatched. This CDR3 is built from 16 residues. In DNA form, the CDR3 reads TGTGCCAGTAGTCCGACTAGCGGGAGCTCCTACAATGAGCAGTTCTTC. This codes for CASSPTSGSSYNEQFF.

This chain joins TRBV27 and TRBJ2-7; D may be TRBD2 (7 bases). CDR3 length: 14 amino acids. CDR1 is MNHEY and CDR2 is SMNVEV in the germline V gene (reference sequence). Trimming took off 6 bases at V and 2 bases at J, with 14 bases between the two ends. The CDR3 coding sequence is TGTGCCAGCAGGAGGGGGGGGCCCCCCTACGAGCAGTACTTC. Translating gives CASRRGGPPYEQYF.

This clone was observed once. The DNA of the CDR3 is TGTGCCAGTAGCCTCAGGGACCATGGCTACACCTTC. Protein: CASSLRDHGYTF. This chain uses TRBV19 with TRBJ1-2; possibly TRBD1 for D (5 bases). In germline, CDR1 is LNHDA, CDR2 SQIVND (reference sequence). This CDR3 region has 12 residues. V was clipped by 6 bases and J by 6 bases, with 11 bases between them.

The chain joins TRBV11-2 to TRBJ2-7, with 10 positions matching TRBD2. The CDR3 runs to 17 residues. V trimming: 5 bases; J trimming: 1 base; junction bases outside the gene matches: 11. CDR1 SGHAT and CDR2 FQNNGV come from the germline V gene. The CDR3 DNA follows: TGTGCCAGCAGCCAGGGGACTAGCGTCCTTGTGTCCTACGAGCAGTACTTC. It is translated as CASSQGTSVLVSYEQYF.

The rearrangement uses TRBV7-9 and TRBJ1-1; D perhaps matches TRBD1 (6 bases). V was trimmed by 8 bases and J by 5 bases, leaving 18 bases between them. This CDR3 region has 14 residues. Germline V gives CDR1 SEHNR, CDR2 FQNEAQ (reference sequence). The DNA of the CDR3 is TGTGCCAGCGTCTCCGGGGGCGCAGGAACTGAAGCTTTCTTT. Translating it yields CASVSGGAGTEAFF.

CDR3 nucleotide sequence: TGTGCCAGCAGGGAGATAGCTAGCGGCACAGATACGCAGTATTTT. It yields the protein CASREIASGTDTQYF. The chain combines TRBV6-5 with TRBJ2-3; tentatively, D is TRBD2 (6 bases). CDR1 is MNHEY, CDR2 SVGAGI, per germline. This CDR3 has 15 amino acids. Between the trimmed V and J ends, which lost 6 bases and 1 base, there was a span of 14 bases.

The table lists this clone with a few counts. The rearrangement uses TRBV7-2 and TRBJ1-2; no clear D. The germline V gene encodes CDR1 SGHTA and CDR2 FQGNSA. This CDR3 region has 17 residues. The germline V and J ends were trimmed by 1 base and 3 bases, with 18 bases remaining between them. The CDR3 coding sequence is TGTGCCAGCAGCTTAGGAGCTATATGGAGTACCCACTATGGCTACACCTTC. This sequence encodes CASSLGAIWSTHYGYTF.

As to this clone: The junction departs from the called germline gene at one end, perhaps through a read error. The rearrangement joins TRBV7-7 to TRBJ2-3, with 12 positions matching TRBD2. Germline V gene sequence: CDR1 SSHAT, CDR2 FNYEAQ (reference sequence). The CDR3 loop spans 15 amino acids. In DNA form, the CDR3 reads TGTGCTAGCAGCCGCGGGACTAGCGGGACAGATACGCAGTATTTT. Its protein is CASSRGTSGTDTQYF.

The V and J genes are TRBV5-1 and TRBJ1-6, with D perhaps TRBD1 (6 bases). Trimming took 4 bases from V and 0 from J, leaving 11 bases between them. CDR1 is SGHRS and CDR2 is YFSETQ in the germline V gene. The CDR3 runs 16 residues. This CDR3 reads CASSNRDRSYNSPLHF. DNA for the CDR3: TGCGCCAGCAGCAACAGGGACCGCTCCTATAATTCACCCCTCCACTTT. Variable domain in full (rest from reference TRBV5-1 and TRBJ1-6): KAGVTQTPRYLIKTRGQQVTLSCSPISGHRSVSWYQQTPGQGLQFLFEYFSETQRNKGNFPGRFSGRQFSNSRSEMNVSTLELGDSALYLCASSNRDRSYNSPLHFGNGTRLTVT.

The gene calls are TRBV5-1 and TRBJ2-7; the D gene is possibly TRBD2 (6 bases). Germline lookup yields CDR1 SGHRS and CDR2 YFSETQ. The length of the CDR3 is 14 residues. The V end was cut by 5 bases, the J end by 2 bases, with 14 bases between. CDR3 in amino acids: CASSLAGIPYEQYF. CDR3 coding DNA: TGCGCCAGCAGTCTGGCGGGGATCCCCTACGAGCAGTACTTC.

The chain uses TRBV19 and TRBJ1-1; D gene uncertain. This CDR3 is built from 16 residues. V was cut by 3 bases and J by 8 bases, with 22 bases left in between. Germline CDR1 reads LNHDA; CDR2 reads SQIVND (reference sequence). The CDR3 region has the DNA TGTGCCAGTAGTATGCCTCCCGAGGTAGGACTCCAAGAAGCTTTCTTT. This codes for CASSMPPEVGLQEAFF.

J is TRBJ1-1 and V is TRBV7-9; D ambiguous. The CDR3 spans 12 residues. Germline CDR1 SEHNR, CDR2 FQNEAQ (reference sequence). V was clipped by 11 bases and J by 2 bases, with 12 bases between them. The CDR3 protein is CAESGDNTEAFF. In DNA, the CDR3 is TGTGCCGAAAGTGGGGATAACACTGAAGCTTTCTTT. Drawing the rest from reference TRBV7-9 and TRBJ1-1, the complete variable domain is DTGVSQNPRHKITKRGQNVTFRCDPISEHNRLYWYRQTLGQGPEFLTYFQNEAQLEKSRLLSDRFSAERPKGSFSTLEIQRTEQGDSAMYLCAESGDNTEAFFGQGTRLTVV.

The chain employs TRBV6-5 and TRBJ1-5; D perhaps matches TRBD1 (6 bases). There are 13 residues in the CDR3. Germline CDR1 MNHEY, CDR2 SVGAGI. V lost 5 bases and J lost 4, with 9 bases in between. Here the CDR3 reads CASSSTGNQPQHF. CDR3 in DNA: TGTGCCAGCAGTAGCACAGGGAATCAGCCCCAGCATTTT.

This clone showed up just once. J is TRBJ2-5 and V is TRBV7-3; tentatively, D is TRBD1 (5 bases). This CDR3 comprises 13 residues. The germline V gene encodes CDR1 SGHTA and CDR2 FQGTGA. Trimming left V 3 bases short and J 7 bases short, with 12 bases between. The CDR3 sequence: CASSLGSQGTQYF. For the CDR3, the DNA is TGTGCCAGCAGCTTGGGCTCCCAGGGGACCCAGTACTTC.

The rearrangement uses TRBV29-1 and TRBJ1-2, with D uncertain. Germline V gene sequence: CDR1 SQVTM, CDR2 ANQGSEA. This CDR3 region has 11 residues. V lost 3 bases, J lost 8 bases, and 10 bases lay in between. The CDR3 DNA reads as TGCAGCGTTGACTCGGTCGAGGGCTACACCTTC. This translates into CSVDSVEGYTF.

The chain combines TRBV28 with TRBJ2-1, with D perhaps TRBD1 (7 bases). This CDR3 comprises 15 residues. Trimming pared 4 bases from V and 4 bases from J, leaving 14 bases between. Germline values: CDR1 MDHEN, CDR2 SYDVKM. CDR3 sequence (DNA): TGTGCCAGCAGTTCGCAGGGGGAGGTATACAATGAGCAGTTCTTC. This encodes CASSSQGEVYNEQFF.

The chain has TRBV30 and TRBJ1-1; no clear D gene. Germline CDR1 GTSNPN, CDR2 SVGIG (reference sequence). The CDR3 contains 13 residues. CDR3 loop: CAITGQSNTEAFF. CDR3 coding DNA: TGTGCGATCACCGGGCAGTCGAACACTGAAGCTTTCTTT.